One sample yielded the 4 T cell receptor beta chains listed below, sequenced in a study of cytomegalovirus exposure and HLA in healthy donors. Libraries were prepared by immunoSEQ multiplex PCR; TCRdb keeps only in-frame clonotypes and omits some of them. The table lists over 120,000 clones, roughly 89% of them singletons. The sequenced sample was PBMCs. These receptors all stem from a man aged 18 to 29 in good health and CMV-seropositive.

CDR3 sequence: CASSIGTGENEKLFF. The CDR3 coding sequence is TGTGCCAGCAGCATCGGGACAGGGGAAAATGAAAAACTGTTTTTT. The chain joins TRBV7-9 to TRBJ1-4; 10 bases agree with TRBD1. J lost 5 bases, V lost 5 bases, and 5 bases had no gene match. Germline V gene lookup returns CDR1 SEHNR and CDR2 FQNEAQ (reference sequence). The CDR3 has 15 amino acids.

V gene TRBV7-9 combines with J gene TRBJ2-3; D gene unclear. CDR3 length equals 14 residues. Germline V lookup: CDR1 SEHNR, CDR2 FQNEAQ (reference sequence). V shed 1 base and J shed 4 bases, with 9 bases lying between them. CDR3 loop: CASSLEDTADTQYF. The CDR3 DNA sequence: TGTGCCAGCAGCTTAGAAGACACCGCAGATACGCAGTATTTT.

The CDR3 region has the DNA TGTGCCAGCAGTTCGGGCGGGGGTAGGGGGACCCAGTACTTC. Translating it yields CASSSGGGRGTQYF. The chain has TRBV28 and TRBJ2-5, with 7 nucleotides matching TRBD2. The CDR3 sequence is 14 residues long. In germline, CDR1 is MDHEN, CDR2 SYDVKM. Trimming took 4 bases from V and 7 from J; bases not matched to a gene: 9.

The chain is built from TRBV11-2 and TRBJ1-1, with 7 bases identical to TRBD1. The ends lost 2 bases at V and 6 bases at J; junction bases unmatched: 12. This CDR3 has 16 amino acids. Germline lookup yields CDR1 SGHAT and CDR2 FQNNGV. The CDR3 loop reads CASSLRETGVRAEAFF. The DNA for the CDR3 is TGTGCCAGCAGCTTAAGGGAAACAGGGGTTAGAGCTGAAGCTTTCTTT.